The 5 T cell receptor beta chains presented below share a single source sample, sequenced in a study of CD8+CD57+ T cells in acquired aplastic anemia (dated by TCRdb to 2017 to 2018). The run used an Illumina HiSeq 2000. TCR beta VDJ combination and CDR3 sequence profiling used genomic DNA as the template. The raw public reads went through TCRdb reprocessing: fastp at Q25, MiXCR clone calling, in-frame beta chains kept. Each entry merges the rows of one CDR3 protein and shows their most common DNA and genes. The sample table contains roughly 240,000 distinct CDR3 sequences; only one count was recorded for about 44% of them. The leading ten clones occupy 6.5% to 8% of the sample. The patients picked for sequencing were ones in whom flow cytometry had shown an expansion of CD8+CD57+ cells. The sample consisted of sorted CD4+, CD8+, or CD8+CD57+ T cells (not recorded which) from PBMCs. These receptors were collected from a human donor with aplastic anemia.

The rearrangement joins TRBV15 to TRBJ1-1; TRBD1 might be the D (5 bases). Trimming pared 4 bases from V and 0 bases from J, leaving 15 bases between. The length of the CDR3 is 16 residues. Germline loops: CDR1 LNHNV, CDR2 YYDKDF (reference sequence). Here the CDR3 DNA reads TGTGCCACCAGCACCGATCCTTCGACAGTGAACACTGAAGCTTTCTTT. Protein: CATSTDPSTVNTEAFF.

This clonotype was counted ten times or more. V usage is TRBV6-5 and J usage is TRBJ1-1, with D unclear. This CDR3 contains 11 residues. Germline CDR1 MNHEY, CDR2 SVGAGI. Trimming shortened V by 8 bases and J by 5 bases, and 9 bases separated the two germline ends. The CDR3 is CASHRGTEAFF. The CDR3 region has the DNA TGTGCCAGCCATCGTGGGACTGAAGCTTTCTTT.

This clonotype came up many times. The rearrangement links TRBV20-1 to TRBJ2-7, with D unclear. CDR3 length: 13 amino acids. Germline V gene lookup returns CDR1 DFQATT and CDR2 SNEGSKA (reference sequence). The germline V and J ends were trimmed by 3 bases and 5 bases, with 14 bases remaining between them. The CDR3 sequence is CSARGPMTHEQYF. In nucleotides, the CDR3 is TGCAGTGCTAGGGGTCCTATGACCCACGAGCAGTACTTC.

This clonotype was recorded once. It is likely a read error, because the conserved phenylalanine at the end of the CDR3 is missing. J is TRBJ2-3 and V is TRBV6-6, with D tentatively TRBD2 (6 bases). The CDR3 length is 15 residues. Germline lookup yields CDR1 MNHNY and CDR2 SVGAGI (reference sequence). CDR3 bases: TGCGCCAGCAAAGAGAAGGACTATAGCACAGATACGCAGTATTCT. Translation gives CASKEKDYSTDTQYS.

The chain joins TRBV6-6 to TRBJ2-7; D is undetermined. The CDR3 sequence is 16 residues long. CDR1 is MNHNY and CDR2 is SVGAGI in the germline V gene (reference sequence). V lost 0 bases to trimming and J lost 2 bases, with 14 bases between them. The CDR3 sequence: CASSYSPVAGTYEQYF. In DNA, the CDR3 is TGTGCCAGCAGTTACTCGCCCGTAGCAGGTACCTACGAGCAGTACTTC.